This is a list of T cell receptor beta chains from one sample in a study of T cells in Graves' hyperthyroidism and ophthalmopathy. TCRdb used MiXCR to reprocess the multiplex PCR reads, holding one entry per CDR3 protein. Among approximately 360,000 distinct CDR3 sequences listed, around a quarter were seen once. The material sequenced was blood. The receptors here all came from a man between 50 and 59 years old with Graves' hyperthyroidism. CDR3s include the opening cysteine and the closing phenylalanine or tryptophan. The D gene is left open where the match is weak. Clone size is given for some rows only: seen once, a few or many times, or a class if the clone is expanded.

-	TRBV6-1	TRBJ1-5	-	TGTGCCAGCAACGGGGGGCCTGGAAGGCAGCCCCAGCATTTT	CASNGGPGRQPQHF
many	TRBV11-2	TRBJ1-2	TRBD1	TGTGCCAGCAGCCAGGGACAGGGGGCCTATGGCTACACCTTC	CASSQGQGAYGYTF
-	TRBV7-3	TRBJ2-4	-	TGCGCCAGCAGCCAAGCTCCGGGACTTTCGACCAAAAACATTCAGTACTTC	CASSQAPGLSTKNIQYF
few	TRBV5-1	TRBJ2-5	-	TGCGCCAGCAGCTTGCAGGACCTCTGGCAGACCCAGTACTTC	CASSLQDLWQTQYF
few	TRBV6-1	TRBJ2-1	TRBD2	TGTGCCAGCAGCCCTAGCGGGAGGGTCTATGAGCAGTTCTTC	CASSPSGRVYEQFF
-	TRBV7-9	TRBJ1-4	TRBD1	TGTGCCAGCAGCCTCTACGACAGGGCGAGCCCCGAAAAGGAACTGTTTTTT	CASSLYDRASPEKELFF
many	TRBV30	TRBJ1-3	-	TGTGCCTGGAGCGCTCCGGGAAACACCATATATTTT	CAWSAPGNTIYF
-	TRBV6-6	TRBJ2-1	TRBD2	TGTGCCAGCAGTTACTGGGGGGGGGACAATGAGCAGTTCTTC	CASSYWGGDNEQFF
-	TRBV5-1	TRBJ2-1	-	TGCGCCAGCAGCCTTACGGCCCCACCGGATGAGCAGTTCTTC	CASSLTAPPDEQFF
many	TRBV5-1	TRBJ2-4	TRBD2	TGCGCCAGCAGCTCCGGAGTAGCGGGAGGGCCGGAGTACTTC	CASSSGVAGGPEYF
-	TRBV20-1	TRBJ2-1	-	TGCAGTGCTACCACACAAAGGACAAATTCCTACAATGAGCAGTTCTTC	CSATTQRTNSYNEQFF
many	TRBV12-3/TRBV12-4	TRBJ2-1	-	TGTGCCAGCGTAGACTTATCCCCCTACAATGAGCAGTTCTTC	CASVDLSPYNEQFF
few	TRBV7-6	TRBJ2-3	-	TGTGCCAGCAGCTTAGGGTCGGGGGCAACAGATACGCAGTATTTT	CASSLGSGATDTQYF
-	TRBV3-1	TRBJ2-3	-	TGTGCCAGCAGCCAAGCCCCTAAGGCAGATACGCAGTATTTT	CASSQAPKADTQYF
few	TRBV7-6	TRBJ1-5	TRBD1	TGTGCCAGCAGCCTGGGACAGGGGGTCTATCAGCCCCAGCATTTT	CASSLGQGVYQPQHF
-	TRBV7-2	TRBJ2-1	TRBD2	TGTGCCAGTAGTACATTGGCTAGCGGGAGGTCCAATGAGCAGTTCTTC	CASSTLASGRSNEQFF
-	TRBV6-5	TRBJ1-1	-	TGTGCCAGCAGTATACGGCCGTTGACGGACCTGAACACTGAAGCTTTCTTT	CASSIRPLTDLNTEAFF
-	TRBV7-9	TRBJ1-2	-	TGTGCCAGCAGCATGGGGCCTAACTATGGCTACACCTTC	CASSMGPNYGYTF
once	TRBV4-1	TRBJ1-2	-	TGCGCCAGCAGCCAAGTGGACGCATCCGCCTATGGCTACACCTTC	CASSQVDASAYGYTF
-	TRBV3-1	TRBJ1-1	-	TGTGCCAGCAGCCAAGAGTCGATTTTCGGCGCTGAAGCTTTCTTT	CASSQESIFGAEAFF
many	TRBV7-9	TRBJ2-5	-	TGTGCCAGCAGCTTAGTAGATGACGCCCAGTACTTC	CASSLVDDAQYF
few	TRBV20-1	TRBJ2-3	TRBD1	TGCAGTGCGAGAGCTCATCGAACAGGGGACAATACGCAGTATTTT	CSARAHRTGDNTQYF
few	TRBV11-3	TRBJ2-1	TRBD2	TGTGCCAGCAGCTTGGTGGCGGGAGGGTCCTACAATGAGCAGTTCTTC	CASSLVAGGSYNEQFF
-	TRBV5-1	TRBJ1-2	-	TGCGCCAGCAGCATCACTCAGGGGAACTATGGCTACACCTTC	CASSITQGNYGYTF
-	TRBV20-1	TRBJ2-1	TRBD2	TGCAGTGCTAGAGATGTAATGGCGGGAGGCCTTACCTACAATGAGCAGTTCTTC	CSARDVMAGGLTYNEQFF
-	TRBV6-1	TRBJ2-7	-	TGTGCCAGTATGAAAGGCCCGTCCTACGAGCAGTACTTC	CASMKGPSYEQYF
-	TRBV20-1	TRBJ2-3	TRBD2	TGCAGTGCTAGCGGCGGGACTAGCGGAGATACGCAGTATTTT	CSASGGTSGDTQYF
many	TRBV3-1	TRBJ1-2	-	TGTGCCAGCAGCCAAGATAGGTTGGGTGGCTACACCTTC	CASSQDRLGGYTF
many	TRBV3-1	TRBJ2-7	TRBD1	TGTGCCAGCAGCCAAGGACAGGGTCTGGGGGAGCAGTACTTC	CASSQGQGLGEQYF